The 25 T cell receptor beta chains presented below share a single source sample, sequenced in a study of shared clonotypes between healthy human individuals. Some clones are missing from TCRdb's copy, which holds only in-frame ones; the method was immunoSEQ multiplex PCR. The profile shows roughly 2.2 million clones, 90% to 95% of them singletons. Sample: naive CD4+ T cells from PBMCs. Subset specified: CD45RA+ positively selected. These receptors originate from a man aged 18 to 30 in good health. Some clones in this sample may be carry-over from other donors' samples.

The chain is built from TRBV28 and TRBJ2-7, with a tentative D call TRBD2 (6 bases). CDR3 length: 15 residues. V was pared by 6 bases and J by 0 bases, with 15 bases between. Germline CDR1 and CDR2: MDHEN and SYDVKM. The CDR3 coding sequence is TGTGCCAGCAGACCCGGGACTCTAAGCTCCTACGAGCAGTACTTC. Its translation is CASRPGTLSSYEQYF.

V and J are TRBV4-1 and TRBJ1-2, with 11 positions matching TRBD1. V dropped 0 bases and J dropped 4; count of bases not matched to a gene: 16. CDR3 length: 20 residues. Germline V gene lookup returns CDR1 MGHRA and CDR2 YSYEKL. The CDR3 spells CASSQDTGQGVLSPIYGYTF. The CDR3, as DNA: TGCGCCAGCAGCCAAGATACGGGACAGGGGGTTCTTTCCCCCATCTATGGCTACACCTTC.

The count of this clone is one. The chain combines TRBV5-4 with TRBJ2-7; D is perhaps TRBD1 (5 bases). The CDR3 contains 16 residues. The ends were cut back, 4 bases at V and 1 base at J, with 18 bases in the middle. The germline V gene encodes CDR1 SGHNT and CDR2 YYREEE (reference sequence). This chain's CDR3 is CASSPGPGRTSYEQYF. CDR3 nucleotide sequence: TGTGCCAGCAGCCCAGGACCAGGGCGGACGTCCTACGAGCAGTACTTC.

J is TRBJ2-7 and V is TRBV27; possible D gene TRBD1, 5 bases. The length of the CDR3 is 13 residues. V was trimmed by 3 bases and J by 5 bases, leaving 11 bases between them. Germline V lookup: CDR1 MNHEY, CDR2 SMNVEV (reference sequence). This CDR3 is CASSFGQGNEQYF. CDR3 DNA sequence: TGTGCCAGCAGTTTTGGGCAGGGTAACGAGCAGTACTTC.

This chain joins TRBV6-5 and TRBJ2-7; 10 positions agree with TRBD1. The CDR3 sequence is 12 residues long. The junction had 3 bases not matched to a gene; V was cut back by 10 bases and J by 3 bases. The germline V gene has CDR1 MNHEY and CDR2 SVGAGI. DNA of the CDR3: TGTGCCACCGGACAGGGGGACTACGAGCAGTACTTC. The encoded protein is CATGQGDYEQYF.

As regards this clone: The same CDR3 is also encoded by other DNA sequences in this sample. The rearrangement uses TRBV5-4 and TRBJ2-7, with 11 bases fitting TRBD2. The germline V gene encodes CDR1 SGHNT and CDR2 YYREEE (reference sequence). CDR3 length equals 15 residues. V dropped 4 bases and J dropped 1; count of bases not matched to a gene: 4. The CDR3 loop is CASSLGLAESYEQYF. DNA of the CDR3: TGTGCCAGCAGCCTGGGACTAGCGGAATCCTACGAGCAGTACTTC.

To note about this clone: Other DNA sequences in this specimen translate into the identical CDR3. The J gene is TRBJ2-1, the V gene TRBV6-5; 12 nucleotides align to TRBD2. From germline, CDR1 is MNHEY and CDR2 SVGAGI. This CDR3 has 15 amino acids. With 6 bases clipped from V and 5 bases from J, the junction kept 5 bases outside the gene matches. In DNA, the CDR3 is TGTGCCAGCAGCCCCGGACTAGCGGGGAACAATGAGCAGTTCTTC. It specifies CASSPGLAGNNEQFF.

In its sample, this clone was seen once. The same CDR3 also results from other DNA sequences found in this sample. The chain employs TRBV29-1 and TRBJ2-3, with D perhaps matching TRBD1 or TRBD2 (5 bases each). Looked up from germline, CDR1 is SQVTM and CDR2 is ANQGSEA. Trimming pared 1 base from V and 2 bases from J, leaving 13 bases between. The CDR3 length is 15 residues. The DNA for the CDR3 is TGCAGCGTTGAAGGAGGGGCCAGGGCCACAGATACGCAGTATTTT. This encodes CSVEGGARATDTQYF.

The V call is TRBV25-1, the J call TRBJ1-4; D is undetermined. Germline-derived CDR1 and CDR2 are MGHDK and SYGVNS. The V end was cut by 3 bases, the J end by 7 bases, with 12 bases between. The CDR3 is made up of 14 amino acids. The CDR3 sequence: CASSDSRVGEKLFF. DNA for the CDR3: TGTGCCAGCAGTGACTCTCGGGTCGGTGAAAAACTGTTTTTT.

The V call is TRBV29-1, the J call TRBJ2-1; D might be TRBD1 or TRBD2, each matching 5 bases. The ends were cut back, 2 bases at V and 3 bases at J, with 11 bases in the middle. This CDR3 is built from 14 residues. CDR1 is SQVTM, CDR2 ANQGSEA, per germline. The CDR3 loop reads CSVEPRESYNEQFF. In DNA form, the CDR3 reads TGCAGCGTTGAACCCAGGGAGAGCTACAATGAGCAGTTCTTC.

The J gene is TRBJ1-3, the V gene TRBV2, with D possibly TRBD1 on 5 matching bases. Trimming shortened V by 8 bases and J by 0 bases, and 8 bases separated the two germline ends. This CDR3 comprises 13 residues. Germline V CDR1 and CDR2: SNHLY, FYNNEI. The CDR3 sequence is CASDSPSGNTIYF. The CDR3 DNA reads as TGTGCCAGCGACAGTCCCTCTGGAAACACCATATATTTT.

The genes are TRBV7-3 and TRBJ1-5; TRBD1 matches 12 bases. With 3 bases clipped from V and 4 bases from J, the junction kept 4 bases outside the gene matches. The germline CDR1 and CDR2 sequences are SGHTA and FQGTGA. The CDR3 is made up of 16 amino acids. The CDR3: CASSFMGQGANQPQHF. The CDR3 DNA sequence: TGTGCCAGCAGCTTTATGGGACAGGGGGCAAATCAGCCCCAGCATTTT. Based on the CDR3 plus reference TRBV7-3 and TRBJ1-5, the full variable domain is GAGVSQTPSNKVTEKGKYVELRCDPISGHTALYWYRQSLGQGPEFLIYFQGTGAADDSGLPNDRFFAVRPEGSVSTLKIQRTERGDSAVYLCASSFMGQGANQPQHFGDGTRLSIL.

This chain connects TRBV18 to TRBJ1-3, with 7 bases identical to TRBD1. The CDR3 is made up of 16 amino acids. The germline gives CDR1 KGHSH, CDR2 LQKENI. The V segment lost 1 base and the J segment 0 bases; nucleotides outside the gene matches: 3. CDR3 sequence: CASSPQGGNSGNTIYF. The CDR3 DNA follows: TGTGCCAGCTCACCACAAGGGGGCAACTCTGGAAACACCATATATTTT.

The J gene is TRBJ1-1, the V gene TRBV7-8; D unresolved. Per germline, CDR1 SGHVS and CDR2 FQNEAQ. This CDR3 is built from 17 residues. Trimming cost V 0 bases and J 1 base, with 15 bases left between them. The CDR3 here is CASSLAHSPIRNTEAFF. As DNA, the CDR3 is TGTGCCAGCAGCTTAGCGCACAGTCCCATTAGGAACACTGAAGCTTTCTTT. The full variable domain, in which reference TRBV7-8 and TRBJ1-1 provide the parts outside the CDR3, is GAGVSQSPRYKVAKRGQDVALRCDPISGHVSLFWYQQALGQGPEFLTYFQNEAQLDKSGLPSDRFFAERPEGSVSTLKIQRTQQEDSAVYLCASSLAHSPIRNTEAFFGQGTRLTVV.

This clone came up once. Other DNA sequences from this sample encode an identical CDR3 as well. The chain links TRBV27 to TRBJ2-3; 10 bases are a match to TRBD2. The CDR3 runs to 15 residues. Germline loops: CDR1 MNHEY, CDR2 SMNVEV (reference sequence). With V trimmed by 3 bases and J by 4 bases, 4 bases remained unmatched. CDR3 nucleotides: TGTGCCAGCAGTTTCCTAGCGGGAGTTTCAGATACGCAGTATTTT. This codes for CASSFLAGVSDTQYF.

This chain's CDR3 is CASSLYRSGRNTDTQYF. The CDR3 nucleotides read TGTGCCAGCAGTTTATATCGGAGCGGGAGGAACACAGATACGCAGTATTTT. The chain couples TRBV27 to TRBJ2-3, with 9 bases lining up with TRBD2. V lost 1 base to trimming and J lost 2 bases; unmatched junction nucleotides: 7. This CDR3 spans 17 amino acids. Per the germline V gene, CDR1 is MNHEY and CDR2 is SMNVEV (reference sequence).

This chain uses TRBV6-6 with TRBJ2-7; D possibly uses TRBD1 or TRBD2 (5 bases each). The CDR3 extends over 13 amino acids. Deletions cut 7 bases from V and 5 bases from J, with 15 bases between. Germline CDR1 is MNHNY and CDR2 is SVGAGI (reference sequence). The CDR3 DNA follows: TGTGCCAGCACCGGGTATCGGGGCGACGAGCAGTACTTC. Amino acid sequence: CASTGYRGDEQYF.

The V and J genes are TRBV29-1 and TRBJ1-3, with D tentatively TRBD1 (5 bases). V shed 6 bases and J shed 3 bases, with 9 bases lying between them. This CDR3 is 12 amino acids long. The germline V gene has CDR1 SQVTM and CDR2 ANQGSEA. The CDR3 is CSVGDGGNTIYF. CDR3 sequence (DNA): TGCAGCGTGGGGGATGGTGGAAACACCATATATTTT.

The chain links TRBV15 to TRBJ2-1, with D possibly being TRBD2 (6 bases). Per germline, CDR1 LNHNV and CDR2 YYDKDF (reference sequence). The length of the CDR3 is 16 residues. V lost 6 bases and J lost 5, with 20 bases in between. This CDR3 is CATRLVGGSIHNEQFF. CDR3 nucleotide sequence: TGTGCCACCAGACTAGTCGGGGGAAGTATCCACAATGAGCAGTTCTTC.

This clone was observed a single time. The rearrangement uses TRBV5-6 and TRBJ2-3, with 13 bases fitting TRBD2. Germline V lookup: CDR1 SGHDT, CDR2 YYEEEE. V was clipped by 3 bases and J by 3 bases; unmatched bases: 4. This CDR3 is built from 16 residues. The CDR3 spells CASSSPGLAGTDTQYF. CDR3 DNA sequence: TGTGCCAGCAGCTCGCCGGGACTAGCGGGGACAGATACGCAGTATTTT. Together with reference TRBV5-6 and TRBJ2-3, the CDR3 gives the full variable domain: DAGVTQSPTHLIKTRGQQVTLRCSPKSGHDTVSWYQQALGQGPQFIFQYYEEEERQRGNFPDRFSGHQFPNYSSELNVNALLLGDSALYLCASSSPGLAGTDTQYFGPGTRLTVL.

V is TRBV6-1 and J is TRBJ2-7, with D tentatively TRBD1 or TRBD2 (6 bases each). Germline CDR1 is MNHNS and CDR2 is SASEGT. CDR3 length equals 15 residues. Trimming removed 6 bases at V and 1 base at J, with 16 bases between. The CDR3 region is CASRSDRRVSYEQYF. CDR3 in DNA: TGTGCCAGCAGGAGCGACAGGAGGGTTTCCTACGAGCAGTACTTC.

J is TRBJ1-4 and V is TRBV5-1, with D unresolved. In germline, CDR1 is SGHRS, CDR2 YFSETQ. The CDR3 runs to 15 residues. V was shortened by 4 bases and J by 3 bases, with 13 bases between the two germline ends. The CDR3 here is CASSPLVGSNEKLFF. The CDR3 DNA is TGCGCCAGCAGCCCCCTGGTCGGATCTAATGAAAAACTGTTTTTT.

This rearrangement joins TRBV19 to TRBJ1-5; the D is unclear. The V end was cut by 8 bases, the J end by 5 bases, with 10 bases between. The length of the CDR3 is 12 residues. Germline V lookup: CDR1 LNHDA, CDR2 SQIVND (reference sequence). The CDR3 region has the DNA TGTGCCAGTCGGGCTACTCATCAGCCCCAGCATTTT. Protein: CASRATHQPQHF. Variable domain in full (rest from reference TRBV19 and TRBJ1-5): DGGITQSPKYLFRKEGQNVTLSCEQNLNHDAMYWYRQDPGQGLRLIYYSQIVNDFQKGDIAEGYSVSREKKESFPLTVTSAQKNPTAFYLCASRATHQPQHFGDGTRLSIL.

The chain employs TRBV5-1 and TRBJ1-2, with 9 bases that match TRBD1. J lost 6 bases, V lost 4 bases, and 7 bases had no gene match. Germline CDR1 SGHRS, CDR2 YFSETQ. The CDR3 spans 14 residues. In DNA, the CDR3 is TGCGCCAGCAGCGTACAAACAGGGGGCAATGGCTACACCTTC. Translated: CASSVQTGGNGYTF.

This chain joins TRBV13 and TRBJ2-2; D is ambiguous. The germline CDR1 and CDR2 sequences are PRHDT and FYEKMQ (reference sequence). The ends were cut back, 1 base at V and 7 bases at J, with 4 bases in the middle. The CDR3 extends over 12 amino acids. The CDR3 spells CASSLAGGELFF. The CDR3 nucleotides read TGTGCCAGCAGCTTAGCGGGCGGGGAGCTGTTTTTT. Together with reference TRBV13 and TRBJ2-2, the CDR3 gives the full variable domain: AAGVIQSPRHLIKEKRETATLKCYPIPRHDTVYWYQQGPGQDPQFLISFYEKMQSDKGSIPDRFSAQQFSDYHSELNMSSLELGDSALYFCASSLAGGELFFGEGSRLTVL.